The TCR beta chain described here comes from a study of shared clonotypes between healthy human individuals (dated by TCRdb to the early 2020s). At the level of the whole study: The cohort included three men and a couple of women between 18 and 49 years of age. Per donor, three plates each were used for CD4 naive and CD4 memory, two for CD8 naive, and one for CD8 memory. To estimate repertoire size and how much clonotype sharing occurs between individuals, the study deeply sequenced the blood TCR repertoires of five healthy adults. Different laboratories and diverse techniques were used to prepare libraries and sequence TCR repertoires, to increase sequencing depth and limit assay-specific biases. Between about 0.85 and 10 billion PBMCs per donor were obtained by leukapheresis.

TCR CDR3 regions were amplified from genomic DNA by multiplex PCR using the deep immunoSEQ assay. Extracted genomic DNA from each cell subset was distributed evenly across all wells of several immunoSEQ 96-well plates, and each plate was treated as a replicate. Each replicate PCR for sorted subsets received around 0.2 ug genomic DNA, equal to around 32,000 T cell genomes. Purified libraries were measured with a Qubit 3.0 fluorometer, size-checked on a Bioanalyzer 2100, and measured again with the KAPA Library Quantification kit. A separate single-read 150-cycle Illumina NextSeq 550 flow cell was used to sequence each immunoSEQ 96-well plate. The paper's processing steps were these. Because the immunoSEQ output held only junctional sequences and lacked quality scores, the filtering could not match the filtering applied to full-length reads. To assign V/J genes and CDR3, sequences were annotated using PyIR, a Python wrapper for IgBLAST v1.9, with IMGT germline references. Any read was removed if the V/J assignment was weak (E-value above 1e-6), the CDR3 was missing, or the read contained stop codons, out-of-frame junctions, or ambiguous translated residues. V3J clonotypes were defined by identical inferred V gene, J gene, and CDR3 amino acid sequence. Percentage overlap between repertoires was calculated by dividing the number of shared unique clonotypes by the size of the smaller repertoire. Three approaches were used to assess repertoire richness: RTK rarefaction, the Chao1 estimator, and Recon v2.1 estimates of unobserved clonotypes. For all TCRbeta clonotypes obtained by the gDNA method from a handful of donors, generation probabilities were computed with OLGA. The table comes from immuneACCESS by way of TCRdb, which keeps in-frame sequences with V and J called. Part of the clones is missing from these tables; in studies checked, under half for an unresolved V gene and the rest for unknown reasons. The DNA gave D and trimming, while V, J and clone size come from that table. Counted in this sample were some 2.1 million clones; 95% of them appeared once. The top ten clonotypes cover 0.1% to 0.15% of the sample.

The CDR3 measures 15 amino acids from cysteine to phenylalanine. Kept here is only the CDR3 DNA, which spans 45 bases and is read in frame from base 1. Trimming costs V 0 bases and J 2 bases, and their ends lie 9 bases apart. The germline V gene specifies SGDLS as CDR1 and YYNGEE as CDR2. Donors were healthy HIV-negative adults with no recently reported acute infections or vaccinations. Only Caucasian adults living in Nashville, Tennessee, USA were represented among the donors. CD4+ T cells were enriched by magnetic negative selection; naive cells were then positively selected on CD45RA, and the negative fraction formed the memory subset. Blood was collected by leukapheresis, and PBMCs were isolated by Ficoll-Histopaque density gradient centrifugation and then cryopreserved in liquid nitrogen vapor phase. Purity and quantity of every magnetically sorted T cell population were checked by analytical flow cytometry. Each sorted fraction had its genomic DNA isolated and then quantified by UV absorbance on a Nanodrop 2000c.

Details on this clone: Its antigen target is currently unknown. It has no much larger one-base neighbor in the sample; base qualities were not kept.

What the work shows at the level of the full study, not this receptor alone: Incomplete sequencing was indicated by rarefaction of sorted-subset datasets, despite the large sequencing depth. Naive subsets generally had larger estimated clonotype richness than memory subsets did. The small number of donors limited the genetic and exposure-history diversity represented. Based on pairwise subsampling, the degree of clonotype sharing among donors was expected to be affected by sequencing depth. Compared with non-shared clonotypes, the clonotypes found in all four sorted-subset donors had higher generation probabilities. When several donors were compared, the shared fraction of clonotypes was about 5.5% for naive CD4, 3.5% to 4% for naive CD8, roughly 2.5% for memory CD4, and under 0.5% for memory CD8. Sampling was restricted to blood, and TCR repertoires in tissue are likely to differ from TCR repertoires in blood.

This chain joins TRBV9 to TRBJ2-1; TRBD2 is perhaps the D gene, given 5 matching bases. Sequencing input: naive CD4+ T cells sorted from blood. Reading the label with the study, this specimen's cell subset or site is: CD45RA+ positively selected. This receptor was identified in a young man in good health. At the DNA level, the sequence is TGTGCCAGCAGCGTAGTCGGGGAAGCCTACAATGAGCAGTTCTTC. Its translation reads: CASSVVGEAYNEQFF.